These 28 T cell receptor beta chains were sequenced from one sample in a study of blood T cell repertoires in COVID-19. Some clones are missing from TCRdb's copy, which holds only in-frame ones; the method was immunoSEQ multiplex PCR. The sample yields some 25,000 clones, roughly 80% seen once. Material: peripheral blood. The receptors stem from a human donor in a cohort sampled during active COVID-19.

V gene TRBV3-1 (or the pseudogene TRBV3-2) combines with J gene TRBJ1-6; 7 bases are a match to TRBD1. The J segment lost 10 bases and the V segment lost 4 bases, leaving 10 bases of the junction unmatched. Per the germline V gene, CDR1 is LGHDT and CDR2 is YNNKEL (reference sequence). CDR3 length: 15 residues. CDR3 in amino acids: CASSPNPVQGSPLHF. For the CDR3, the DNA is TGTGCCAGCAGCCCGAATCCGGTACAGGGGTCACCCCTCCACTTT.

The CDR3 region is CASSRETGRGSPLHF. Written as DNA, the CDR3 is TGTGCCAGCAGCCGAGAGACAGGACGGGGTTCACCCCTCCACTTT. This chain uses TRBV7-8 with TRBJ1-6; a possible D gene is TRBD1 (6 bases). Trimming pared 5 bases from V and 9 bases from J, leaving 17 bases between. The germline V gene has CDR1 SGHVS and CDR2 FQNEAQ. The CDR3 sequence is 15 residues long. The full variable domain, rest sourced from reference TRBV7-8 and TRBJ1-6, is GAGVSQSPRYKVAKRGQDVALRCDPISGHVSLFWYQQALGQGPEFLTYFQNEAQLDKSGLPSDRFFAERPEGSVSTLKIQRTQQEDSAVYLCASSRETGRGSPLHFGNGTRLTVT.

This clone was observed a single time. The genes are TRBV2 and TRBJ2-7; 7 bases agree with TRBD2. Germline V lookup: CDR1 SNHLY, CDR2 FYNNEI. The CDR3 runs to 18 residues. V gave up 4 bases and J gave up 3 bases; unmatched junction bases: 18. This chain's CDR3 is CASSAPTPTYVAGYEQYF. In DNA, the CDR3 is TGTGCCAGCAGTGCCCCCACCCCGACTTATGTAGCGGGCTACGAGCAGTACTTC.

In nucleotides, the CDR3 is TGTGCCAGCTCACCACCAACCCGGGAGACCCAGTACTTC. Its protein is CASSPPTRETQYF. V is TRBV18 and J is TRBJ2-5; no firm D call. Looked up from germline, CDR1 is KGHSH and CDR2 is LQKENI. V was cut by 0 bases and J by 5 bases, with 7 bases left in between. This CDR3 contains 13 residues.

V gene TRBV18 combines with J gene TRBJ2-1; weak D call: TRBD1 (5 bases). The CDR3 covers 13 residues. Trimming removed 0 bases at V and 10 bases at J, with 10 bases between. CDR1 is KGHSH and CDR2 is LQKENI in the germline V gene. The CDR3 DNA is TGTGCCAGCTCACCACCGCGGACAAGGGAGCAGTTCTTC. This translates into CASSPPRTREQFF.

The chain uses TRBV13 and TRBJ1-1, with 10 nucleotides matching TRBD1. With V trimmed by 5 bases and J by 7 bases, 7 bases remained unmatched. CDR3 length equals 14 residues. Germline CDR1 reads PRHDT; CDR2 reads FYEKMQ (reference sequence). For the CDR3, the DNA is TGTGCCAGCAGCCCCCGGGACAGGGGAGGTGAAGCTTTCTTT. Amino acid sequence: CASSPRDRGGEAFF.

V and J are TRBV4-1 and TRBJ2-7; D ambiguous. Germline CDR1 is MGHRA and CDR2 is YSYEKL. The V end lost 1 base, the J end lost 2 bases, and 9 bases lay between the germline ends. CDR3 length equals 14 residues. The chain's CDR3 is CASSQGSRTYEQYF. CDR3 sequence (DNA): TGCGCCAGCAGCCAAGGGAGTCGGACCTACGAGCAGTACTTC.

The J gene is TRBJ1-6, the V gene TRBV24-1; D is unclear. Between the trimmed V and J ends, which lost 8 bases and 9 bases, there was a span of 25 bases. The CDR3 length is 17 residues. Germline CDR1 reads KGHDR; CDR2 reads SFDVKD. The CDR3 DNA reads as TGTGCCACCACATACCGACATCGCCACACCGAGGGTTCACCCCTCCACTTT. Its protein product is CATTYRHRHTEGSPLHF.

The V call is TRBV7-9, the J call TRBJ1-2; D is possibly TRBD1 (6 bases). The germline V gene encodes CDR1 SEHNR and CDR2 FQNEAQ (reference sequence). Trimming removed 5 bases at V and 5 bases at J, with 18 bases between. This CDR3 is 15 amino acids long. The CDR3 nucleotides read TGTGCCAGCAGCCCCACCAGGACAGTGAAGTATGGCTACACCTTC. The encoded protein is CASSPTRTVKYGYTF. The full variable domain, completed using reference TRBV7-9 and TRBJ1-2, is DTGVSQNPRHKITKRGQNVTFRCDPISEHNRLYWYRQTLGQGPEFLTYFQNEAQLEKSRLLSDRFSAERPKGSFSTLEIQRTEQGDSAMYLCASSPTRTVKYGYTFGSGTRLTVV.

This clone was seen a few times. The V and J genes are TRBV27 and TRBJ2-7; 8 bases agree with TRBD1. V trimming: 7 bases; J trimming: 5 bases; junction bases outside the gene matches: 13. This CDR3 contains 15 residues. Germline V CDR1 and CDR2: MNHEY, SMNVEV (reference sequence). CDR3 sequence (DNA): TGTGCCAGCACCAACCTTGCAAGGACAGGGAACGAGCAGTACTTC. Encoded protein: CASTNLARTGNEQYF.

A single count supports this clone. The chain has TRBV6-4 and TRBJ2-3, with TRBD1 as a possible D gene (5 bases). CDR3 size: 15 residues. V was shortened by 4 bases and J by 2 bases, with 13 bases between the two germline ends. Per germline, CDR1 MRHNA and CDR2 SNTAGT. The CDR3 DNA follows: TGTGCCAGCAGTGCCCGGGCAGGGCACACAGATACGCAGTATTTT. It encodes CASSARAGHTDTQYF.

The V call is TRBV20-1, the J call TRBJ1-1, with D hard to call. The CDR3 is made up of 11 amino acids. The germline V gene has CDR1 DFQATT and CDR2 SNEGSKA (reference sequence). Trimming pared 5 bases from V and 0 bases from J, leaving 4 bases between. CDR3 sequence: CSAHMNTEAFF. The CDR3 DNA is TGCAGTGCTCACATGAACACTGAAGCTTTCTTT.

This clone was found once. The chain uses TRBV6-4 and TRBJ1-6; a possible D gene is TRBD1 (5 bases). Trimming took off 3 bases at V and 9 bases at J, with 15 bases between the two ends. CDR1 MRHNA and CDR2 SNTAGT come from the germline V gene. This CDR3 is 15 amino acids long. DNA for the CDR3: TGTGCCAGCAGTGAAAGTCGCAGGGAAACTTCACCCCTCCACTTT. Amino acid sequence: CASSESRRETSPLHF.

About this clone itself: This sample includes further DNA sequences coding for the same CDR3. The chain has TRBV7-2 and TRBJ1-1; D is unclear. Trimming pared 2 bases from V and 0 bases from J, leaving 7 bases between. Per germline, CDR1 SGHTA and CDR2 FQGNSA. The length of the CDR3 is 14 residues. The chain's CDR3 is CASSLRGLNTEAFF. The CDR3 nucleotides read TGTGCCAGCAGCTTACGGGGTTTGAACACTGAAGCTTTCTTT.

The chain joins TRBV18 to TRBJ2-1; a weak D match, TRBD1 (6 bases). This CDR3 has 14 residues. V shed 2 bases and J shed 3 bases, with 8 bases lying between them. Looked up from germline, CDR1 is KGHSH and CDR2 is LQKENI. The DNA of the CDR3 is TGTGCCAGCTCACCAAGGGGGAACTACAATGAGCAGTTCTTC. Its protein product is CASSPRGNYNEQFF.

Only a few counts were recorded for this clone. V and J are TRBV4-3 and TRBJ1-3; possible D gene TRBD1, 5 bases. The CDR3 has 15 amino acids. Germline loops: CDR1 LGHNA, CDR2 YSLEER. V lost 4 bases to trimming and J lost 2 bases, with 12 bases between them. The DNA for the CDR3 is TGCGCCAGCAGCCCCAGGGAAGGGCCTGGAAACACCATATATTTT. Translated: CASSPREGPGNTIYF.

Of note for this clone: The same CDR3 is also encoded by other DNA sequences in this sample. The rearrangement joins TRBV19 to TRBJ2-3, with 8 bases lining up with TRBD2. CDR1 and CDR2 (germline): LNHDA, SQIVND (reference sequence). CDR3 size: 15 residues. Losses at the gene ends were 5 bases for V and 0 bases for J; bases not matched to a gene: 4. As DNA, the CDR3 is TGTGCCAGTAGTGTTAGCGGGACTAGCACAGATACGCAGTATTTT. This codes for CASSVSGTSTDTQYF. Filled out from reference TRBV19 and TRBJ2-3, the complete variable domain reads DGGITQSPKYLFRKEGQNVTLSCEQNLNHDAMYWYRQDPGQGLRLIYYSQIVNDFQKGDIAEGYSVSREKKESFPLTVTSAQKNPTAFYLCASSVSGTSTDTQYFGPGTRLTVL.

The chain joins TRBV5-1 to TRBJ2-1; D possibly corresponds to TRBD1 (7 bases). Trimming left V 1 base short and J 9 bases short, with 17 bases between. Germline V gene sequence: CDR1 SGHRS, CDR2 YFSETQ. The CDR3 is 15 amino acids. The CDR3 region is CASSLTAGGSSEQFF. The CDR3 bases are TGCGCCAGCAGCTTGACGGCAGGGGGGAGCAGTGAGCAGTTCTTC.

The J gene is TRBJ1-2, the V gene TRBV7-9, with 7 positions matching TRBD1. Germline-derived CDR1 and CDR2 are SEHNR and FQNEAQ (reference sequence). The CDR3 totals 15 residues. The trim removed 0 bases at V and 12 bases at J, leaving 13 bases unmatched. The CDR3 loop reads CASSLADGQVRPDTF. CDR3 DNA: TGTGCCAGCAGCTTAGCGGACGGACAGGTGAGGCCTGACACCTTC.

CDR3 DNA sequence: TGCGCCAGCAGCTTGGGACAGCCAGGCCCCGAAAAACTGTTTTTT. Translation gives CASSLGQPGPEKLFF. The rearrangement links TRBV5-1 to TRBJ1-4; D might be TRBD1 (5 bases). The CDR3 runs to 15 residues. The V gene lost 0 bases and the J gene lost 8 bases, with 14 bases spanning the gap. Germline loops: CDR1 SGHRS, CDR2 YFSETQ.

J is TRBJ2-3 and V is TRBV4-1, with a possible D match to TRBD2 (6 bases). The CDR3 has 14 amino acids. Germline CDR1 reads MGHRA; CDR2 reads YSYEKL. Trimming left V 6 bases short and J 2 bases short, with 12 bases between. This chain's CDR3 is CASRRGWYTDTQYF. CDR3 coding DNA: TGCGCCAGCAGGCGGGGTTGGTACACAGATACGCAGTATTTT.

The rearrangement uses TRBV4-1 and TRBJ2-5, with a weak D call TRBD2 (5 bases). This CDR3 region has 16 residues. V dropped 1 base and J dropped 4 bases, with 16 bases sitting between them. The germline gives CDR1 MGHRA, CDR2 YSYEKL. CDR3 in DNA: TGCGCCAGCAGCCAAGTCGGGCAGGCGGCGGGAGAGACCCAGTACTTC. Translating gives CASSQVGQAAGETQYF.

The gene calls are TRBV7-8 and TRBJ2-1, with D perhaps TRBD2 (6 bases). This CDR3 has 15 residues. Germline V gene sequence: CDR1 SGHVS, CDR2 FQNEAQ. Trimming removed 1 base at V and 1 base at J, with 8 bases between. The CDR3 region has the DNA TGTGCCAGCAGCTTAGGGACTAAGTCCTACAATGAGCAGTTCTTC. This codes for CASSLGTKSYNEQFF. Together with reference TRBV7-8 and TRBJ2-1, the CDR3 gives the full variable domain: GAGVSQSPRYKVAKRGQDVALRCDPISGHVSLFWYQQALGQGPEFLTYFQNEAQLDKSGLPSDRFFAERPEGSVSTLKIQRTQQEDSAVYLCASSLGTKSYNEQFFGPGTRLTVL.

The genes are TRBV19 and TRBJ2-4; 10 bases match TRBD1. The CDR3 sequence is 17 residues long. J gave up 0 bases and V 5 bases, and 7 bases lay outside the gene matches. Germline V gene lookup returns CDR1 LNHDA and CDR2 SQIVND (reference sequence). The CDR3 DNA follows: TGTGCCAGTAGTTTAAGGGGGACAGGGGAAGCCAAAAACATTCAGTACTTC. Amino acid sequence: CASSLRGTGEAKNIQYF.

The chain couples TRBV9 to TRBJ2-1; 8 positions agree with TRBD2. The germline V gene has CDR1 SGDLS and CDR2 YYNGEE. The CDR3 totals 15 residues. V was clipped by 0 bases and J by 4 bases; unmatched bases: 3. The CDR3 coding sequence is TGTGCCAGCAGCGTAGATAGCGGGATTTACAATGAGCAGTTCTTC. It specifies CASSVDSGIYNEQFF.

The chain couples TRBV19 to TRBJ1-3, with a tentative D call TRBD1 (6 bases). The V end was cut by 3 bases, the J end by 0 bases, with 15 bases between. The CDR3 spans 17 residues. CDR1 is LNHDA and CDR2 is SQIVND in the germline V gene (reference sequence). For the CDR3, the DNA is TGTGCCAGTAGTATTGGGGGACACTTCAACTCTGGAAACACCATATATTTT. It encodes CASSIGGHFNSGNTIYF.

The CDR3, as DNA: TGTGCCAGCAGTTCTGGGGAGTGGAGAGCGCCCCAGCATTTT. Translation: CASSSGEWRAPQHF. V usage is TRBV6-5 and J usage is TRBJ1-5; D not certain. The CDR3 runs 14 residues. The V gene's germline CDR1 is MNHEY and CDR2 SVGAGI. The germline V and J ends were trimmed by 4 bases and 9 bases, with 16 bases remaining between them.

For the CDR3, the DNA is TGTGCCAGCCCACCCCCCGGCAGAGGCTCTGGAAACACCATATATTTT. Encoded protein: CASPPPGRGSGNTIYF. The rearrangement links TRBV19 to TRBJ1-3; no clear D gene. Deletions cut 9 bases from V and 0 bases from J, with 18 bases between. Germline CDR1 LNHDA, CDR2 SQIVND (reference sequence). There are 16 residues in the CDR3.